Each of the 5 T cell receptor beta chains below was sequenced from the same sample in a study of T cell repertoires in cytomegalovirus infection. TCRdb reanalysed the reads using MiXCR and keeps one entry per CDR3 protein. Of more than 300,000 distinct CDR3 sequences listed, just under 35% are singletons. The antigens of these receptors remain unknown. The sample here was cultured PBMCs, taken from culture after CMV antigen stimulation. Receptors were obtained from a human donor in good health (CMV status not recorded). Some clones in this sample may be carry-over from other donors' samples.

J is TRBJ1-5 and V is TRBV11-2; D is unclear. The V end lost 1 base, the J end lost 7 bases, and 14 bases lay between the germline ends. CDR3 length: 15 amino acids. Germline V gene lookup returns CDR1 SGHAT and CDR2 FQNNGV. The CDR3 region is CASSLGARSRQPQHF. In DNA, the CDR3 is TGTGCCAGCAGCTTAGGCGCCAGGTCGAGACAGCCCCAGCATTTT.

J is TRBJ2-7 and V is TRBV20-1, with TRBD2 matching over 8 bases. Germline V gives CDR1 DFQATT, CDR2 SNEGSKA (reference sequence). The CDR3 contains 14 residues. Germline trimming cut 2 bases from V and 3 bases from J; bases unmatched to any gene: 6. DNA of the CDR3: TGCAGTGCTAGAATTAGCGGGAACATCTACGAGCAGTACGTC. The encoded protein is CSARISGNIYEQYV.

The table lists this clonotype with a count of one. The J gene is TRBJ2-1, the V gene TRBV29-1; 7 bases line up with TRBD2. The CDR3 length is 12 residues. Germline V gives CDR1 SQVTM, CDR2 ANQGSEA. Losses at the gene ends were 7 bases for V and 6 bases for J; bases not matched to a gene: 6. The CDR3 region has the DNA TGCAGCGCCGGGAGGCAGCGCAATGAGCAGTTCTTC. Amino acid sequence: CSAGRQRNEQFF.

The table lists this clonotype with a few counts. CDR3 DNA sequence: TGTGCCAGTAAAGAGGGGGGATCAAGATACGAGCAGTACTTC. Residues: CASKEGGSRYEQYF. The J gene is TRBJ2-7, the V gene TRBV7-2; D may correspond to TRBD1 or TRBD2 (6 bases each). Germline V gives CDR1 SGHTA, CDR2 FQGNSA. V was pared by 9 bases and J by 4 bases, with 19 bases between. The CDR3 extends over 14 amino acids.

The chain combines TRBV11-2 with TRBJ2-7; possible D gene TRBD1, 6 bases. V was cut by 5 bases and J by 4 bases, with 18 bases left in between. This CDR3 is 15 amino acids long. Germline CDR1 and CDR2: SGHAT and FQNNGV. The CDR3 loop is CASSTGQILPYEQYV. CDR3 DNA: TGTGCCAGCAGCACCGGACAGATATTACCATACGAGCAGTACGTC.